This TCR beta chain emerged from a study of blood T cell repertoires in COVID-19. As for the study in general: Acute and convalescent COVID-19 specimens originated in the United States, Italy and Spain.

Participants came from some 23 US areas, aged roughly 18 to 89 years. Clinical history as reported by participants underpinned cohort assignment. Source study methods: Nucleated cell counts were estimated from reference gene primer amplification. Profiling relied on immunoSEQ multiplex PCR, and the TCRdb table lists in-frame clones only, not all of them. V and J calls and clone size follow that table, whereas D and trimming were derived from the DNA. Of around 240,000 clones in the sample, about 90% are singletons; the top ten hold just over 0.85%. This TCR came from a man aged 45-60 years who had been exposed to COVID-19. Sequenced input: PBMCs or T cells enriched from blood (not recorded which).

The CDR3 loop is CASTHRRGDGYTF. CDR3 sequence (DNA): TGTGCCAGCACCCATCGGCGCGGGGATGGCTACACCTTC. J is TRBJ1-2 and V is TRBV12-3 or TRBV12-4; D ambiguous. The CDR3 spans 13 residues. Trimming shortened V by 7 bases and J by 6 bases, and 15 bases separated the two germline ends.